The T cell receptor (beta chain) under discussion was sequenced for a study of T-cell reconstitution after alpha-beta-depleted transplantation in children. Unique molecular identifiers were used in preparing the TCRbeta library. Using its own MiXCR run on the PCR reads, TCRdb lists one record per CDR3 protein. The table shows hundreds of thousands of distinct CDR3 sequences, with roughly 13% occurring only once. Points on this clonotype: Its antigen is still unknown.

Overall study results and limits: At day 60, the high TCRbeta diversity found in some patients originated from recipient T cells and thymic progenitors that had survived. Fresh T-cell production supplied most of the T-cell counts and diversity seen one year after transplant.

Trimming pared 5 bases from V and 7 bases from J, leaving 15 bases between. The CDR3 has 13 residues. Looked up from germline, CDR1 is DFQATT and CDR2 is SNEGSKA (reference sequence). The chain carries TRBV20-1 and TRBJ2-1; no clear D gene. The specimen comprised PBMCs, sampled before TCRalphabeta/CD19-depleted stem cell transplant. The clonotype was recovered from a girl aged 2 to 9 with congenital amegakaryocytic thrombocytopenia, due to receive a stem cell transplant. For the CDR3, the DNA is TGCAGTGCTTTCTCGCTTGATTGGAATGAGCAGTTCTTC. Translating it yields CSAFSLDWNEQFF.